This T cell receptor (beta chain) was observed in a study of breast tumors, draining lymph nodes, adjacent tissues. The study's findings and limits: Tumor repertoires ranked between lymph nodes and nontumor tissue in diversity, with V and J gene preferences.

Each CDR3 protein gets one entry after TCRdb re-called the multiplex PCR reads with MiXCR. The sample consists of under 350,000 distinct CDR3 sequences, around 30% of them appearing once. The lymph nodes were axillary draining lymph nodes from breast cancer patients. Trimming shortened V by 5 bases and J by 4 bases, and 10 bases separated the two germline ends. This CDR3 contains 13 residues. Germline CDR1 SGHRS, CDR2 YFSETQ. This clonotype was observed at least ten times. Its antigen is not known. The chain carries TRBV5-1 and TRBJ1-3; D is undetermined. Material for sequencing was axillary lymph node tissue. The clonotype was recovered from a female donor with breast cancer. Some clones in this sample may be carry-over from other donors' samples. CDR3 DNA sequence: TGCGCCAGCAGGGATCAACCCGGAAACACCATATATTTT. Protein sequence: CASRDQPGNTIYF.